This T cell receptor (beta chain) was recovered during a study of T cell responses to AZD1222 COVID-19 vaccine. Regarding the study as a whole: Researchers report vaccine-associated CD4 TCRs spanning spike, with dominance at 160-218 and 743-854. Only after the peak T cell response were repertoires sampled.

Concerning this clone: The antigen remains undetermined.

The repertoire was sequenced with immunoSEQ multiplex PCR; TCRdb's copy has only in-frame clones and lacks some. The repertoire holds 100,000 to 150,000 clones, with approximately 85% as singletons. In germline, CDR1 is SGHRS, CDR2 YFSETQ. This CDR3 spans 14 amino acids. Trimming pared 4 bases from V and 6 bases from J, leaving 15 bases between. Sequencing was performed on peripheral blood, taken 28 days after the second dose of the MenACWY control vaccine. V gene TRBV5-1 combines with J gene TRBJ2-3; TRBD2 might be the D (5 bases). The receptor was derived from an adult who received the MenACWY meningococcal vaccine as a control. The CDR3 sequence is CASSLGASVDTQYF. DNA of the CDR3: TGCGCCAGCAGCCTGGGAGCCAGCGTGGATACGCAGTATTTT.